Included here is one TCR beta chain sequence, with context. Its specificity is not known. Previously described methods and listed TCR primers were employed for the bulk TCR libraries. TCRdb redid the calling of the PCR reads with MiXCR, one entry per CDR3 protein. The sample carries about half a million distinct CDR3 sequences, roughly 26% recorded once. The V gene end was trimmed by 2 bases and the J gene end by 1 base; junction bases not matched to a gene: 9. The germline V gene has CDR1 LNHDA and CDR2 SQIVND (reference sequence). This CDR3 spans 18 amino acids. The entry originates in a study of molecular identifiers for immune sequencing clone quantification. Study-wide findings and caveats: Clones that exceeded 20 RNA copies held over 97% of effector molecules, yet under 1% in naive cells.

This receptor was taken from a human donor in good health. Some libraries in this study had Jurkat cell RNA spiked in. The V gene is TRBV19, the J gene TRBJ2-4; TRBD2 matches at 9 bases. Sequencing input: naive CD8+ T cells from blood, with Jurkat cell RNA spiked in. Stated subset: FACS-sorted CD8+CD4-CCR7+CD45RA+ naive T cells. The CDR3 DNA sequence: TGTGCCAGTAGTATATTTTCTAGCGGGGAAGGGGCCAAAAACATTCAGTACTTC. Amino acid sequence: CASSIFSSGEGAKNIQYF.